Shown below are 10 T cell receptor beta chains from a single sample sequenced in a study of cytomegalovirus exposure and HLA in healthy donors. PCR was performed using 60 Vbeta and 13 Jbeta primers. Here immunoSEQ multiplex PCR was the method, and the copy in TCRdb shows in-frame clones only, minus some. The data hold tens of thousands of clones, with roughly a tenth observed a single time. The sample consisted of PBMCs. Receptors were obtained from a man aged 55 to 69 in good health and CMV-seropositive.

This clone was picked up a small number of times. The chain links TRBV5-1 to TRBJ2-2; 7 positions match TRBD2. The CDR3 sequence is 15 residues long. V lost 0 bases and J lost 5; bases outside the gene matches: 4. Looked up from germline, CDR1 is SGHRS and CDR2 is YFSETQ. The CDR3 sequence: CASSLEGGRTGELFF. The CDR3 coding sequence is TGCGCCAGCAGCTTGGAGGGAGGGAGGACCGGGGAGCTGTTTTTT.

This clone has a handful of counts. This probably arose from a read error, given a far larger clone one base away. The chain combines TRBV5-6 with TRBJ2-2; the match to TRBD2 covers 10 bases. V lost 6 bases to trimming and J lost 2 bases; unmatched junction nucleotides: 7. The CDR3 is 16 amino acids. CDR1 and CDR2 (germline): SGHDT, YYEEEE. CDR3 loop: CASIDPSGRNTGELFF. The DNA for the CDR3 is TGTGCCAGCATCGATCCTAGCGGGAGAAACACCGGGGAGCTGTTTTTT.

This clone was counted a few times. The CDR3 sequence is CASSLGGTGINQPQHF. CDR3 sequence (DNA): TGTGCCAGCAGCTTAGGGGGGACAGGGATCAATCAGCCCCAGCATTTT. V usage is TRBV11-2 and J usage is TRBJ1-5; 9 bases are shared with TRBD1. With 1 base clipped from V and 3 bases from J, the junction kept 4 bases outside the gene matches. This CDR3 is 16 amino acids long. Germline V gene data show CDR1 as SGHAT and CDR2 as FQNNGV. The whole variable domain, filled in from reference TRBV11-2 and TRBJ1-5, reads EAGVAQSPRYKIIEKRQSVAFWCNPISGHATLYWYQQILGQGPKLLIQFQNNGVVDDSQLPKDRFSAERLKGVDSTLKIQPAKLEDSAVYLCASSLGGTGINQPQHFGDGTRLSIL.

This clone occurred a few times. The chain is built from TRBV6-5 and TRBJ2-1; TRBD2 aligns across 15 bases. J was trimmed by 5 bases and V by 6 bases; bases with no gene match: 2. The CDR3 length is 15 residues. Per the germline V gene, CDR1 is MNHEY and CDR2 is SVGAGI. Here the CDR3 DNA reads TGTGCCAGCAGGGGACTAGCGGGGGGTAACAATGAGCAGTTCTTC. Residues: CASRGLAGGNNEQFF.

This clone has only a few counts. V usage is TRBV4-2 and J usage is TRBJ2-3, with TRBD1 matching over 9 bases. After removal of 2 bases from V and 7 bases from J, the junction contained 16 bases not matched to a gene. CDR3 size: 18 residues. Per the germline V gene, CDR1 is LGHNA and CDR2 is YNFKEQ. CDR3 nucleotide sequence: TGTGCCAGCAGCCAACCTAGCACCGGGACAGGGAGCATGAATACGCAGTATTTT. Translation: CASSQPSTGTGSMNTQYF.

V and J are TRBV6-5 and TRBJ2-7; 7 nucleotides match TRBD1. Germline V gene data show CDR1 as MNHEY and CDR2 as SVGAGI. Trimming at V came to 8 bases and at J to 1 base, leaving 8 bases not matched to a gene. The CDR3 spans 14 residues. CDR3 sequence reads: CASQPGQQSYEQYF. CDR3 bases: TGTGCCAGCCAACCGGGACAGCAATCCTACGAGCAGTACTTC.

The chain employs TRBV14 and TRBJ2-1; possible D gene TRBD1, 5 bases. CDR3 length: 17 amino acids. Trimming took 0 bases from V and 9 from J, leaving 21 bases between them. CDR1 is SGHDN, CDR2 FVKESK, per germline. As DNA, the CDR3 is TGTGCCAGCAGCCAAGAAGGGCCGCAGGGAACTTTTGGTGAGCAGTTCTTC. It translates to CASSQEGPQGTFGEQFF.

In its sample, this clone was seen a few times. V usage is TRBV30 and J usage is TRBJ1-5, with a weak D call TRBD1 (5 bases). V lost 2 bases and J 5 bases, leaving 19 bases between the germline ends. This CDR3 comprises 16 residues. CDR1 is GTSNPN and CDR2 is SVGIG in the germline V gene (reference sequence). CDR3: CAWSPRGTALDQPQHF. The CDR3 bases are TGTGCCTGGAGTCCCCGCGGGACGGCTTTGGATCAGCCCCAGCATTTT.

The chain employs TRBV5-4 and TRBJ2-5, with 7 bases identical to TRBD2. Germline CDR1 and CDR2: SGHNT and YYREEE (reference sequence). The CDR3 totals 14 residues. J was trimmed by 7 bases and V by 3 bases; bases with no gene match: 9. The CDR3: CASSYGGDGSTQYF. In nucleotides, the CDR3 is TGTGCCAGCAGCTATGGGGGGGATGGGTCGACCCAGTACTTC. Full variable domain (rest looked up from reference TRBV5-4 and TRBJ2-5): ETGVTQSPTHLIKTRGQQVTLRCSSQSGHNTVSWYQQALGQGPQFIFQYYREEENGRGNFPPRFSGLQFPNYSSELNVNALELDDSALYLCASSYGGDGSTQYFGPGTRLLVL.

This clone was detected only a few times. CDR3 sequence: CAWSQKGALRTEAFF. In DNA, the CDR3 is TGTGCCTGGAGTCAGAAGGGGGCGCTTAGGACTGAAGCTTTCTTT. The gene calls are TRBV30 and TRBJ1-1, with TRBD1 matching 7 bases. V shed 2 bases and J 5 bases; nucleotides not matched to a gene: 11. The CDR3 spans 15 residues. From germline, CDR1 is GTSNPN and CDR2 SVGIG (reference sequence).